Listed below are T cell receptor beta chains from one sample, sequenced in a study of monozygotic twins with inflammatory bowel disease. Reanalyzing the 5' RACE reads, TCRdb keeps one entry per CDR3 protein, without DNA. Recorded here are over 150,000 distinct CDR3 sequences; the top ten clones represent 2% to 3%. Sequencing was carried out using blood. The source is a human donor with ulcerative colitis or Crohn's disease, or a healthy co-twin of an affected twin (not recorded which). Each CDR3 is given with its conserved first and last residue. Some rows have no size entry. The others give once, few or many, or a class for an expanded clone.

abundance,j_gene,v_gene,CDR3aa
-,TRBJ2-2,TRBV12-5,CASGLVPTSGGNTGELFF
-,TRBJ1-5,TRBV5-1,CASSLETGTGERDQPQHF
-,TRBJ2-5,TRBV5-1,CASSFDLSQETQYF
-,TRBJ1-5,TRBV15,CATSRDPDTDYSNQPQHF
-,TRBJ2-3,TRBV18,CASSPPQGSLTDTQYF
-,TRBJ2-1,TRBV20-1,CSGTGGTGYNEQFF
-,TRBJ1-2,TRBV21-1,CASSKVRQGVGYTF
-,TRBJ1-5,TRBV19,CASSISSNQPQHF
-,TRBJ1-5,TRBV5-6,CASSRTEYSNQPQHF
-,TRBJ2-3,TRBV5-1,CASSPPTGEPPLGTDTQYF
-,TRBJ1-5,TRBV5-6,CASSWGTRRPINNSNQPQHF
-,TRBJ2-7,TRBV7-2,CASSFADFYEQYF
-,TRBJ2-1,TRBV5-1,CASSPRTSGVLGEQFF
-,TRBJ2-2,TRBV20-1,CSARTGGRTDGELFF
-,TRBJ1-2,TRBV18,CASSNVPGRTNYGYTF
-,TRBJ2-3,TRBV7-2,CASSPSGRGDTQYF
-,TRBJ2-1,TRBV5-1,CASTLAVAWNEQFF
-,TRBJ2-1,TRBV7-9,CASTTWGDSKYNEQFF
-,TRBJ2-1,TRBV28,CASSTPGTGSPNEQFF
-,TRBJ2-3,TRBV12-3/TRBV12-4,CVSTASGREDTQYF
-,TRBJ1-2,TRBV7-9,CASSLVEPGGGYTF
-,TRBJ2-7,TRBV7-2,CASSEFQGLSYEQYF
-,TRBJ2-7,TRBV11-3,CASSLGGKFYEQYF
-,TRBJ1-1,TRBV19,CASSIVEGATDTEAFF
-,TRBJ2-3,TRBV5-1,CASQQSSSDTQYF
-,TRBJ2-4,TRBV20-1,CSAPGQGVNIQYF
-,TRBJ1-5,TRBV12-3/TRBV12-4,CASSDGYSNQPQHF
-,TRBJ2-1,TRBV20-1,CSAQLPGRNEQFF
-,TRBJ2-1,TRBV18,CASSPITPSSYNEQFF
-,TRBJ1-5,TRBV20-1,CSARDQYPGGKEPQHF
-,TRBJ2-2,TRBV11-2,CASSFSGGDTGELFF
-,TRBJ2-3,TRBV5-1,CASSLEPTDTQYF
-,TRBJ1-2,TRBV4-1,CASSQERGDYHGYTF
-,TRBJ2-3,TRBV11-1,CASSLEGQGTDTQYF
-,TRBJ2-7,TRBV6-2/TRBV6-3,CASSQFGSYEQYF
-,TRBJ1-1,TRBV6-1,CASSKWMNTEAFF
-,TRBJ2-1,TRBV6-2/TRBV6-3,CASSPSGRSSHEQFF
-,TRBJ2-5,TRBV6-1,CASSPRRLAGETQYF
-,TRBJ2-7,TRBV18,CASSTTDPSYEQYF
-,TRBJ2-7,TRBV5-1,CASSPVPTSGSYEQYF
-,TRBJ1-5,TRBV12-3/TRBV12-4,CASSLQWDRYQPQHF
-,TRBJ1-5,TRBV12-3/TRBV12-4,CASRTGLNQPQHF
-,TRBJ2-3,TRBV9,CASSSLTRSSTDTQYF
-,TRBJ1-2,TRBV9,CASSPRTGARVGYTF
-,TRBJ2-7,TRBV7-2,CASSLRVAGGFYEQYF
-,TRBJ2-5,TRBV20-1,CSASTSWGETQYF
-,TRBJ2-2,TRBV7-2,CASSVNTGELFF
-,TRBJ2-1,TRBV7-1,CASSSPSGTGPINEQFF
-,TRBJ2-2,TRBV4-1,CASSRDPNTGELFF
-,TRBJ2-1,TRBV28,CASSPPPFRSSYNEQFF
-,TRBJ2-7,TRBV3-1,CASSQGRASYEQYF
-,TRBJ1-1,TRBV10-3,CAISEQGFGTEAFF
-,TRBJ2-5,TRBV20-1,CSARDLTGGLETQYF
-,TRBJ1-1,TRBV7-9,CASSSQENTEAFF
-,TRBJ2-7,TRBV20-1,CSGGDSNLYEQYF
medium-sized,TRBJ2-2,TRBV7-9,CASSLAGGTGELFF
-,TRBJ2-1,TRBV20-1,CSAEGQWLAEQFF
-,TRBJ1-5,TRBV20-1,CSARGPIGTGEFGQPQHF
-,TRBJ1-3,TRBV6-1,CASSERGSSSGNTIYF